The 6 T cell receptor beta chains reported below all come from one sample, sequenced in a study of PD-1 blockade in classical Hodgkin lymphoma. Noted time point: cycle 4 day 1 (C4D1), after six to seven weeks of nivolumab. Brentuximab vedotin exposure varied, and every patient relapsed after autologous stem cell transplantation. Libraries were prepared by immunoSEQ multiplex PCR; TCRdb keeps only in-frame clonotypes and omits some of them. This repertoire shows about 20,000 clones, approximately 80% found once; its top ten account for roughly 7%. Sequencing was performed on peripheral blood mononuclear cells (PBMCs), taken before the fourth cycle of nivolumab. The receptor set was obtained from a human donor with classical Hodgkin lymphoma.

The rearrangement joins TRBV7-9 to TRBJ1-1; a possible D gene is TRBD1 (6 bases). The CDR3 covers 13 residues. Trimming took 7 bases from V and 5 from J, leaving 14 bases between them. CDR1 and CDR2 from the germline V gene are SEHNR and FQNEAQ (reference sequence). The CDR3 is CASNPGGRTEAFF. As DNA, the CDR3 is TGTGCCAGCAACCCCGGGGGGCGGACTGAAGCTTTCTTT.

The chain is built from TRBV11-2 and TRBJ2-6; tentative D call: TRBD2 (6 bases). Trimming took off 1 base at V and 2 bases at J, with 9 bases between the two ends. The CDR3 sequence is 16 residues long. The V gene's germline CDR1 is SGHAT and CDR2 FQNNGV. The CDR3 loop is CASSLGRGTGANVLTF. The CDR3 nucleotides read TGTGCCAGCAGCTTAGGGCGGGGAACTGGGGCCAACGTCCTGACTTTC.

CDR3 nucleotides: TGTGCCAGTAGTACTACAGGGGACTCCTACAATGAGCAGTTCTTC. Protein: CASSTTGDSYNEQFF. The chain employs TRBV19 and TRBJ2-1; 7 bases fit TRBD1. This CDR3 comprises 15 residues. V lost 4 bases, J lost 0 bases, and 3 bases stayed unmatched. Per the germline V gene, CDR1 is LNHDA and CDR2 is SQIVND (reference sequence).

The count of this clone is one. This chain joins TRBV7-8 and TRBJ2-6; no firm D call. V was trimmed by 3 bases and J by 0 bases, leaving 15 bases between them. Germline V gene lookup returns CDR1 SGHVS and CDR2 FQNEAQ. The CDR3 runs to 18 residues. The CDR3 reads CASSLGGYSRSGANVLTF. Written as DNA, the CDR3 is TGTGCCAGCAGCTTGGGCGGCTACAGCCGCTCTGGGGCCAACGTCCTGACTTTC.

About this clone itself: This sequence may be a read error, since a much larger clone differs from it by one base. Other DNA sequences in the sample encode the same CDR3. The V gene is TRBV4-2, the J gene TRBJ2-7; 7 nucleotides align to TRBD1. CDR1 and CDR2 (germline): LGHNA, YNFKEQ. The CDR3 runs to 14 residues. The V gene end was trimmed by 1 base and the J gene end by 1 base; junction bases not matched to a gene: 1. CDR3 residues: CASSQGGQSYEQYF. CDR3 DNA sequence: TGTGCCAGCAGCCAAGGGGGACAGTCCTACGAGCAGTACTTC.

The rearrangement uses TRBV28 and TRBJ1-1; no clear D. Trimming shortened V by 5 bases and J by 11 bases, and 9 bases separated the two germline ends. Germline V CDR1 and CDR2: MDHEN, SYDVKM. This CDR3 is 10 amino acids long. CDR3 coding DNA: TGTGCCAGCAGTCGCCTGGGTGCTTTCTTT. Its translation is CASSRLGAFF.